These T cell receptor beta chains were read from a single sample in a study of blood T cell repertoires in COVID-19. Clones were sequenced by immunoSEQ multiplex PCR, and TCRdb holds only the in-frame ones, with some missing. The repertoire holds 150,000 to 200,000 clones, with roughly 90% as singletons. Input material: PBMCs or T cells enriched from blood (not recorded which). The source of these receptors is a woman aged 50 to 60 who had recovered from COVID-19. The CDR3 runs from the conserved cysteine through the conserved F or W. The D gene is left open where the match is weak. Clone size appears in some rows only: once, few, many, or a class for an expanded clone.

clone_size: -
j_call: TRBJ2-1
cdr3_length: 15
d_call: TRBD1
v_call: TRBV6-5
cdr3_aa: CASSYTGGMRNEQFF
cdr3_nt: TGTGCCAGCAGTTATACAGGGGGGATGCGGAATGAGCAGTTCTTC

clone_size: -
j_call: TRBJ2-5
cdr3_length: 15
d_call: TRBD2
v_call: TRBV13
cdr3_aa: CASSPRTSGKETQYF
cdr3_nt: TGTGCCAGCAGCCCCCGGACTAGCGGAAAAGAGACCCAGTACTTC

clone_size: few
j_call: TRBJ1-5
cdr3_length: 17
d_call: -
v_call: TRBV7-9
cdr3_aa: CASSPRTPGGGNQPQHF
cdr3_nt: TGTGCCAGCAGCCCCCGGACACCCGGGGGGGGCAATCAGCCCCAGCATTTT

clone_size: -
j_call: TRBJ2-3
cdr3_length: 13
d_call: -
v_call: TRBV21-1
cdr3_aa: CASSKETHDTQYF
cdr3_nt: TGTGCCAGCAGCAAAGAGACTCATGATACGCAGTATTTT

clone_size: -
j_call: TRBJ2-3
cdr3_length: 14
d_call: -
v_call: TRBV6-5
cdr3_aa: CASSYSTGTDTQYF
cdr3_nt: TGTGCCAGCAGTTACTCGACAGGTACAGATACGCAGTATTTT

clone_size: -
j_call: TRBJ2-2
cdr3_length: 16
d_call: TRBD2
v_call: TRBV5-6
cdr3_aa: CASSLPGGTNTGELFF
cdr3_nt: TGTGCCAGCAGCCTGCCGGGGGGGACGAACACCGGGGAGCTGTTTTTT

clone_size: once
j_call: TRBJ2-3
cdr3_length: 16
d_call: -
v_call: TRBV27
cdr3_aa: CASRLGGAGSADTQYF
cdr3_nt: TGTGCCAGCAGACTGGGGGGGGCAGGAAGCGCCGATACGCAGTATTTT

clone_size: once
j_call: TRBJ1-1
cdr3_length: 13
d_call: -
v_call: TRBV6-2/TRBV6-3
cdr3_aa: CASSNGLNTEAFF
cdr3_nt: TGTGCCAGCAGTAACGGACTAAACACTGAAGCTTTCTTT

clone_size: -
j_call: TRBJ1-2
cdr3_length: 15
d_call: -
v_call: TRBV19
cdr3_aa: CASSIDNTRRDGYTF
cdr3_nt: TGTGCCAGTAGTATAGACAACACCCGGAGGGATGGCTACACCTTC

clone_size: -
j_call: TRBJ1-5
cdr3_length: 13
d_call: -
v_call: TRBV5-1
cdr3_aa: CASSLTGWEPQHF
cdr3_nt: TGCGCCAGCAGCTTAACAGGGTGGGAGCCCCAGCATTTT

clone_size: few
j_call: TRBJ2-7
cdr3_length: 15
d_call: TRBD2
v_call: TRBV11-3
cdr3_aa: CASSSPGLASYEQYF
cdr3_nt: TGTGCCAGCAGCTCTCCGGGACTAGCCTCCTACGAGCAGTACTTC

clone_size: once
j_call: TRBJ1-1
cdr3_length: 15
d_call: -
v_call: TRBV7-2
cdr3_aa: CASSPPTGGNTEAFF
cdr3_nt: TGTGCCAGCAGCCCACCGACCGGAGGGAACACTGAAGCTTTCTTT

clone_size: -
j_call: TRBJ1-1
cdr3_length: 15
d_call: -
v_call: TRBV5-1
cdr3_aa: CASSLAGSMNTEAFF
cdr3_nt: TGCGCCAGCAGCTTGGCTGGCTCCATGAACACTGAAGCTTTCTTT

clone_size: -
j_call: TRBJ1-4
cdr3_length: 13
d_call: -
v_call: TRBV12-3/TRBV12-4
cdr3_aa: CASSQKHREKLFF
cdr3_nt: TGTGCCAGCTCCCAGAAACATCGTGAAAAACTGTTTTTT

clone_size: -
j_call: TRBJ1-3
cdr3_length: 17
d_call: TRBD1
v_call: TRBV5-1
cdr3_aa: CASRAGQGLASGNTIYF
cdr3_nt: TGCGCCAGCAGGGCGGGACAGGGGCTCGCATCTGGAAACACCATATATTTT

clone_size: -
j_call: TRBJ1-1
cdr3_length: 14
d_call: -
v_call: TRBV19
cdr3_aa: CASSILTSNTEAFF
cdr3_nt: TGTGCCAGTAGTATCCTAACGTCGAACACTGAAGCTTTCTTT

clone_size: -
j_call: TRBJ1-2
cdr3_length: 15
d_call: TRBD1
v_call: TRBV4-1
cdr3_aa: CASSQRTGDYYGYTF
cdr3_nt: TGCGCCAGCAGCCAACGGACAGGGGATTACTATGGCTACACCTTC

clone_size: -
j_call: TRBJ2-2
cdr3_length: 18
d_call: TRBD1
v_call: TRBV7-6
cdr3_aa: CASSPHLQGTPNTGELFF
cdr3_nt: TGTGCCAGCAGCCCCCATCTACAGGGGACACCGAACACCGGGGAGCTGTTTTTT

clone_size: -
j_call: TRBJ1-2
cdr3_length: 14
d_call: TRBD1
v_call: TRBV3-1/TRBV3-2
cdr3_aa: CASSQVGQGEGYTF
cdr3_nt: TGTGCCAGCAGCCAAGTGGGGCAGGGGGAAGGCTACACCTTC

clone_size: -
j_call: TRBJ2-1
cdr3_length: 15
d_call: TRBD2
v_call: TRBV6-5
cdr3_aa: CASSYERGMSNEQFF
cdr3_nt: TGTGCCAGCAGTTACGAGCGGGGTATGAGCAATGAGCAGTTCTTC

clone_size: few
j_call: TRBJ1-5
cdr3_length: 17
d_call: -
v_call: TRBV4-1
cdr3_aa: CASSLEGGVHSNQPQHF
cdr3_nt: TGCGCCAGCAGCCTAGAGGGCGGGGTCCATAGCAATCAGCCCCAGCATTTT

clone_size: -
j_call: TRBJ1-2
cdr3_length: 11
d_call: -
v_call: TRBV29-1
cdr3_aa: CSVGGANGYTF
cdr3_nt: TGCAGCGTTGGGGGCGCAAATGGCTACACCTTC